This record looks at one T cell receptor (beta chain) sequence and its context. This sample stems from a study of T cells expressing NK-cell markers. This CDR3 contains 16 residues. TCRdb re-called the 5' RACE reads and gives one entry per CDR3 protein, without DNA. This table holds 550,000 to 600,000 distinct CDR3 sequences. This chain links TRBV12-3 or TRBV12-4 with TRBJ2-2. Sequencing was carried out using blood T cells: a sorted CD56 or NKG2C T cell subset, CD4+ or CD8+ T cells, or bulk PBMC T cells (not recorded which). The receptor's source is a man aged 18 to 29 in good health. The CDR3 sequence: CASSHERRANTGELFF.